This T cell receptor beta chain was observed in a study of blood T cell repertoires in COVID-19. On the study more broadly: Italy, Spain and the United States were the sources of the convalescent and acute COVID-19 samples.

Clones were sequenced by immunoSEQ multiplex PCR, and TCRdb holds only the in-frame ones, with some missing. The repertoire has under 250,000 clones, approximately 89% of them found once; the top ten carry about 2.9%. The V end was cut by 0 bases, the J end by 4 bases, with 7 bases between. From germline, CDR1 is ENHRY and CDR2 SYGVKD. The CDR3 extends over 14 amino acids. The chain recombines TRBV10-3 with TRBJ1-5, with D uncertain. What was sequenced was PBMCs or T cells enriched from blood (not recorded which). The TCR comes from a woman between 35 and 50 years old who had been exposed to COVID-19. In DNA form, the CDR3 reads TGTGCCATCAGTGAGTCGTCCGGGAATCAGCCCCAGCATTTT. This sequence encodes CAISESSGNQPQHF.